The 8 T cell receptor beta chains below come from one sample, sequenced in a study of beta chain features in type 1 diabetes (dated by TCRdb to 2017 to 2018). Here is what the overall study found, with its caveats: Type 1 diabetes patients showed a moderate but significant shortening of TCRB CDR3 length in all four CD4+ subsets.

What these receptors recognize is not known. The library came from the immunoSEQ multiplex PCR assay. The entire amount of isolated RNA was reverse transcribed using the High Capacity cDNA Reverse Transcription Kit, so the sequenced TCRB transcripts were expressed ones. TCRdb holds this immuneACCESS table with in-frame rearrangements only. Some clones are missing; in checked studies, unresolved V genes explain under half, and the rest has no known cause. The sample has hundreds of thousands of clones on record, 11% to 15% of them singletons. The ten largest make up 0.03% to 0.045% of the sample. The source material was naive CD4+ T cells from blood. This specimen's cell subset or site label, interpreted: true naive CD4+ T cells. Receptors were obtained from a man younger than 35 with type 1 diabetes.

The V and J genes are TRBV9 and TRBJ2-5; 9 bases fit TRBD1. The trim removed 1 base at V and 4 bases at J, leaving 8 bases unmatched. The CDR3 has 16 residues. Germline lookup yields CDR1 SGDLS and CDR2 YYNGEE. The CDR3 DNA reads TGTGCCAGCAGCGTAAACCCTACAGGGGGCGGAGAGACCCAGTACTTC. Translation: CASSVNPTGGGETQYF.

CDR3 DNA sequence: TGTGCCAGCAGCGAGCATAGTGTCGGGGATAACTATGGCTACACCTTC. Translated, it gives CASSEHSVGDNYGYTF. The chain joins TRBV5-4 to TRBJ1-2; D call uncertain. V was clipped by 4 bases and J by 1 base, with 17 bases between them. Germline V lookup: CDR1 SGHNT, CDR2 YYREEE (reference sequence). This CDR3 contains 16 residues.

V is TRBV5-4 and J is TRBJ1-6; 9 nucleotides line up with TRBD1. V lost 2 bases, J lost 8 bases, and 5 bases stayed unmatched. The germline CDR1 and CDR2 sequences are SGHNT and YYREEE (reference sequence). CDR3 length: 15 residues. DNA for the CDR3: TGTGCCAGCAGCTTAATGGACAGGGGTGATTCACCCCTCCACTTT. Residues: CASSLMDRGDSPLHF.

A few counts support this clone. Germline and junction disagree at one end, which may indicate a read error. The chain uses TRBV5-8 and TRBJ2-5; a possible D gene is TRBD1 (5 bases). The CDR3 has 12 residues. The germline V gene has CDR1 SGHTS and CDR2 YDEGEE. The CDR3 sequence is CASKEQEEAQYF. The CDR3 nucleotides read TGTGCCAGTAAGGAACAGGAAGAGGCCCAGTACTTC.

V is TRBV6-5 and J is TRBJ2-2; D is unresolved. Trimming removed 3 bases at V and 8 bases at J, with 13 bases between. The CDR3 runs to 14 residues. Per germline, CDR1 MNHEY and CDR2 SVGAGI. CDR3 amino acids: CASSYTPLGGELFF. CDR3 nucleotides: TGTGCCAGCAGTTATACTCCACTCGGGGGGGAGCTGTTTTTT.

The DNA for the CDR3 is TGCGCCAGCAGCCTAAAGCCACCCCAAGAGACCCAGTACTTC. This gives the protein CASSLKPPQETQYF. The rearrangement uses TRBV5-1 and TRBJ2-5; no definite D call. The CDR3 covers 14 residues. CDR1 and CDR2 (germline): SGHRS, YFSETQ. Trimming removed 4 bases at V and 1 base at J, with 11 bases between.

This clone was detected ten times or more. The chain combines TRBV14 with TRBJ2-1, with no clear D. The germline CDR1 and CDR2 sequences are SGHDN and FVKESK. The CDR3 contains 14 residues. V was cut by 3 bases and J by 0 bases, with 6 bases left in between. CDR3 in DNA: TGTGCCAGCAGCCAGTTAGCCTCCTACAATGAGCAGTTCTTC. Protein product: CASSQLASYNEQFF.

This clone has a handful of counts. The rearrangement links TRBV5-1 to TRBJ2-3; D is unclear. From germline, CDR1 is SGHRS and CDR2 YFSETQ. The ends were cut back, 1 base at V and 3 bases at J, with 12 bases in the middle. The CDR3 extends over 15 amino acids. Here the CDR3 DNA reads TGCGCCAGCAGCTTGATGTTAACCCAGACAGATACGCAGTATTTT. The encoded protein is CASSLMLTQTDTQYF.